Shown below are 9 T cell receptor beta chains from a single sample sequenced in a study of graft-versus-host responses after intestinal transplantation. Produced via immunoSEQ multiplex PCR; TCRdb's table is partial and in-frame only. Of 95,000 to 110,000 clones listed, approximately 88% were seen once; the top ten hold approximately 0.76%. What these receptors recognize is not known. The source was unstimulated CD4+ T cells sorted from spleen or lymph node cells, collected before transplant. Receptors were obtained from a human donor who was the organ donor for an intestinal transplant.

The genes are TRBV11-2 and TRBJ2-3; 15 bases map to TRBD2. Germline loops: CDR1 SGHAT, CDR2 FQNNGV. The CDR3 contains 16 residues. V dropped 4 bases and J dropped 4; count of bases not matched to a gene: 3. CDR3 DNA sequence: TGTGCCAGCAGCTCCGGACTAGCGGGAGGGCCAGATACGCAGTATTTT. Its protein is CASSSGLAGGPDTQYF.

The chain combines TRBV5-6 with TRBJ1-2, with 8 bases matching TRBD1. The CDR3 totals 15 residues. Germline CDR1 reads SGHDT; CDR2 reads YYEEEE. After removal of 0 bases from V and 3 bases from J, the junction contained 4 bases not matched to a gene. The CDR3 is CASSLGGQVYYGYTF. CDR3 DNA sequence: TGTGCCAGCAGCTTGGGGGGACAGGTGTACTATGGCTACACCTTC.

The V gene is TRBV11-2, the J gene TRBJ2-1; 8 positions match TRBD2. The CDR3 extends over 16 amino acids. CDR1 is SGHAT and CDR2 is FQNNGV in the germline V gene. Losses at the gene ends were 4 bases for V and 7 bases for J; bases not matched to a gene: 12. In DNA, the CDR3 is TGTGCCAGCAGCTACCGAGCGGGAGTAAGGGGTAATGAGCAGTTCTTC. Translating gives CASSYRAGVRGNEQFF.

The rearrangement links TRBV2 to TRBJ1-5, with 8 nucleotides matching TRBD1. The CDR3 totals 15 residues. Germline values: CDR1 SNHLY, CDR2 FYNNEI. The V gene end was trimmed by 6 bases and the J gene end by 4 bases; junction bases not matched to a gene: 8. The CDR3 DNA follows: TGTGCCAGCAGGGCAGGGGGCACGAGTAATCAGCCCCAGCATTTT. The encoded protein is CASRAGGTSNQPQHF.

The rearrangement links TRBV5-1 to TRBJ2-2; 8 bases line up with TRBD2. Per the germline V gene, CDR1 is SGHRS and CDR2 is YFSETQ. Germline trimming cut 2 bases from V and 4 bases from J; bases unmatched to any gene: 7. This CDR3 has 16 residues. CDR3 bases: TGCGCCAGCAGCTTTGGTGTAGCGGGACCCACCGGGGAGCTGTTTTTT. Translation gives CASSFGVAGPTGELFF.

Regarding this clone: The junction shows a germline mismatch at one end, possibly a read error. The rearrangement uses TRBV7-7 and TRBJ2-1; D is perhaps TRBD1 or TRBD2 (5 bases each). Germline V CDR1 and CDR2: SSHAT, FNYEAQ (reference sequence). This CDR3 has 13 amino acids. In DNA, the CDR3 is TGTGCTAGCAGCTTGAGTGAGGGGAATGAGCAGTTCTTC. Protein product: CASSLSEGNEQFF.

The chain joins TRBV6-1 to TRBJ1-1, with D unresolved. V was pared by 6 bases and J by 4 bases, with 6 bases between. Per the germline V gene, CDR1 is MNHNS and CDR2 is SASEGT. The CDR3 has 11 residues. The CDR3 coding sequence is TGTGCCAGCAGATGGGGCACTGAAGCTTTCTTT. It codes for CASRWGTEAFF.

The chain recombines TRBV11-1 with TRBJ2-3; a weak D match, TRBD2 (5 bases). CDR1 and CDR2 from the germline V gene are SGHAT and FQDESV (reference sequence). The CDR3 sequence is 13 residues long. Trimming took off 6 bases at V and 3 bases at J, with 10 bases between the two ends. The CDR3 loop is CASSARLTDTQYF. The DNA for the CDR3 is TGTGCCAGCAGTGCGAGACTAACAGATACGCAGTATTTT.

This clone was counted a single time. V is TRBV5-1 and J is TRBJ1-1; D gene ambiguous. Trimming left V 4 bases short and J 7 bases short, with 11 bases between. The CDR3 runs to 12 residues. Germline V gene sequence: CDR1 SGHRS, CDR2 YFSETQ. The CDR3 loop is CASSEGRGEAFF. For the CDR3, the DNA is TGCGCCAGCAGCGAAGGACGGGGTGAAGCTTTCTTT.